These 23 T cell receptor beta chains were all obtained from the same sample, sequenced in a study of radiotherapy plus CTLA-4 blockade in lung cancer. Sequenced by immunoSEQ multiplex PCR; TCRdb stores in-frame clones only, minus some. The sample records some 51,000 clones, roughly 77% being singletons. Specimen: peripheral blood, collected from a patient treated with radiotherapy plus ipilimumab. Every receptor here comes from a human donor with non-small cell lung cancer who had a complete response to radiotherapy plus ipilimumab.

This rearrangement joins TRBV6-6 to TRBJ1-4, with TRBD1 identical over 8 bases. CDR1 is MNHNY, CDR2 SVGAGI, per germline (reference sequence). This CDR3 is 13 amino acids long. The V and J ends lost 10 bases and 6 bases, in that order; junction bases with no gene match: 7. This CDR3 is CATQQGGDEKLFF. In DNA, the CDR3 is TGTGCCACCCAACAGGGGGGGGATGAAAAACTGTTTTTT.

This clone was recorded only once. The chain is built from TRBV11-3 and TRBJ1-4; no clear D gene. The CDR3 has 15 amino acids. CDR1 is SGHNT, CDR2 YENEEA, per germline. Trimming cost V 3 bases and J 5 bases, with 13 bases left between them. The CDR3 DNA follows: TGTGCCAGCAGCTTTCCCGGGATTGGCAATGAAAAACTGTTTTTT. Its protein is CASSFPGIGNEKLFF.

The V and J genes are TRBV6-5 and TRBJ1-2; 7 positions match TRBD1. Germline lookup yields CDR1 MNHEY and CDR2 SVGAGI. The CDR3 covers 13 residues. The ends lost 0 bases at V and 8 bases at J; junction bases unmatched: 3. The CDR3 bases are TGTGCCAGCAGTTACTCGACAGGGTACGGCTACACCTTC. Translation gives CASSYSTGYGYTF.

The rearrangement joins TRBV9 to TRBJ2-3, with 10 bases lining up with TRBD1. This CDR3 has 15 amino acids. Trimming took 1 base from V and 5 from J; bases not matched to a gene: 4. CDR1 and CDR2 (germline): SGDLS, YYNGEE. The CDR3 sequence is CASSVLGQGLDTQYF. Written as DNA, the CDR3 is TGTGCCAGCAGCGTACTGGGACAGGGGTTAGATACGCAGTATTTT.

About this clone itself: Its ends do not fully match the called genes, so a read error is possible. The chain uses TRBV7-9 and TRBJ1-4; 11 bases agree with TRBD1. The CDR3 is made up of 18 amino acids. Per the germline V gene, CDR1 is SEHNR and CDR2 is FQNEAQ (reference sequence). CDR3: CASSLGWTGGGTNEKLFF. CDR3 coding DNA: TGTGCCAGCAGCTTAGGTTGGACAGGGGGCGGGACTAATGAAAAATTGTTTTTT.

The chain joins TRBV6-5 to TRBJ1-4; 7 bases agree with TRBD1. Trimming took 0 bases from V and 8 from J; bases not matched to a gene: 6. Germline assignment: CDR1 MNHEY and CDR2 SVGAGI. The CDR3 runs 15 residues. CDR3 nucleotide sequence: TGTGCCAGCAGTTACTCTAGACAGGGAAGGGAAAAACTGTTTTTT. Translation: CASSYSRQGREKLFF.

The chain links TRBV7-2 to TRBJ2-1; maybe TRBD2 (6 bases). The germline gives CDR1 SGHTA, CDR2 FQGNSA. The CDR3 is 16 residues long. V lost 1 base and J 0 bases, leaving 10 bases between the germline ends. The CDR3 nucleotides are TGTGCCAGCAGCTTAGTTGTCGGGAGCTCCTACAATGAGCAGTTCTTC. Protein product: CASSLVVGSSYNEQFF.

CDR3 in DNA: TGTGCCAGCAGACTTTCACAGGGGATTTATGGCTACACCTTC. Encoded protein: CASRLSQGIYGYTF. This chain uses TRBV27 with TRBJ1-2; 7 bases fit TRBD1. Germline values: CDR1 MNHEY, CDR2 SMNVEV (reference sequence). V dropped 6 bases and J dropped 5; count of bases not matched to a gene: 9. The CDR3 runs 14 residues.

The CDR3 region is CASSFSYQANYGYTF. The CDR3 nucleotides are TGTGCCAGCAGCTTCAGTTATCAAGCTAACTATGGCTACACCTTC. The rearrangement links TRBV7-9 to TRBJ1-2; D not resolved. The CDR3 extends over 15 amino acids. From germline, CDR1 is SEHNR and CDR2 FQNEAQ (reference sequence). Trimming took off 3 bases at V and 0 bases at J, with 11 bases between the two ends. Looking up the rest from reference TRBV7-9 and TRBJ1-2 gives the full variable domain: DTGVSQNPRHKITKRGQNVTFRCDPISEHNRLYWYRQTLGQGPEFLTYFQNEAQLEKSRLLSDRFSAERPKGSFSTLEIQRTEQGDSAMYLCASSFSYQANYGYTFGSGTRLTVV.

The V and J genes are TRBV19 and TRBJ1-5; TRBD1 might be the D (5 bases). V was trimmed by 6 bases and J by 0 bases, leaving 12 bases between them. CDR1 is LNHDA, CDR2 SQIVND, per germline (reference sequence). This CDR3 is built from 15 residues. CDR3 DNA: TGTGCCAGTAGGCCGACAGCTACTAGCAATCAGCCCCAGCATTTT. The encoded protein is CASRPTATSNQPQHF.

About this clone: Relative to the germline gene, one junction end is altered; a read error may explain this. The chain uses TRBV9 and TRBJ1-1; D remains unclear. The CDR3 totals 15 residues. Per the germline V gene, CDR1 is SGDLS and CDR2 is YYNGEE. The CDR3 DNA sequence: TGTACCAGCAGCGTAGATGGCAGGCCGAACACTGAAGCTTTCTTT. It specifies CTSSVDGRPNTEAFF. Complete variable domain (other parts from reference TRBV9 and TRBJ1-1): DSGVTQTPKHLITATGQRVTLRCSPRSGDLSVYWYQQSLDQGLQFLIQYYNGEERAKGNILERFSAQQFPDLHSELNLSSLELGDSALYFCTSSVDGRPNTEAFFGQGTRLTVV.

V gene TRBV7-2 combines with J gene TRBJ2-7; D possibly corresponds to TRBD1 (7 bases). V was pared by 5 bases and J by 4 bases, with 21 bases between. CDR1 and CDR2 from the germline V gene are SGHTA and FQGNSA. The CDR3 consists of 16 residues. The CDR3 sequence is CASSPQGGVAKYEQYF. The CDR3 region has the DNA TGTGCCAGCAGCCCCCAGGGGGGAGTGGCTAAATACGAGCAGTACTTC.

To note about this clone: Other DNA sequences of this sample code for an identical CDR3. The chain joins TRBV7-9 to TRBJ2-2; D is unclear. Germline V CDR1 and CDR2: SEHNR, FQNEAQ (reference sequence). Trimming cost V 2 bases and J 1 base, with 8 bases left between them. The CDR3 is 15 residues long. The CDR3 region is CASSLSSGNTGELFF. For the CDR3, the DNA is TGTGCCAGCAGCTTATCTTCCGGGAACACCGGGGAGCTGTTTTTT.

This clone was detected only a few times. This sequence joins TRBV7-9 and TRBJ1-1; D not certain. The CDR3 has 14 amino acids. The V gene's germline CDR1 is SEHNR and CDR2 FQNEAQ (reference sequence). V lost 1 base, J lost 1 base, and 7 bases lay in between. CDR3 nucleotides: TGTGCCAGCAGCTTAGTTGTCGGGAACACTGAAGCTTTCTTT. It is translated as CASSLVVGNTEAFF.

CDR3 nucleotides: TGTGCCAGCTCACCACCTTTCCGGGGACAGGGGGCTGGGAACACTGAAGCTTTCTTT. Protein: CASSPPFRGQGAGNTEAFF. The chain carries TRBV18 and TRBJ1-1; the match to TRBD1 covers 12 bases. After removal of 0 bases from V and 1 base from J, the junction contained 9 bases not matched to a gene. This CDR3 region has 19 residues. Looked up from germline, CDR1 is KGHSH and CDR2 is LQKENI.

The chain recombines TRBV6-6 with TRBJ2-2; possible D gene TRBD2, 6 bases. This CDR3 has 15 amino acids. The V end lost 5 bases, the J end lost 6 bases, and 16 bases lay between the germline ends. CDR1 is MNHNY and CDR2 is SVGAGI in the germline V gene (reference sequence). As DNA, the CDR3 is TGTGCCAGCAGTACCCAAGTGGGAGGCCCCGGGGAGCTGTTTTTT. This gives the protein CASSTQVGGPGELFF.

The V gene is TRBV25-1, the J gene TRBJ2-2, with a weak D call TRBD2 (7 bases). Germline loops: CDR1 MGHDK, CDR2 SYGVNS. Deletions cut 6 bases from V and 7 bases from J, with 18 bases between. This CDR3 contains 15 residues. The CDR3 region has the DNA TGTGCCAGCAGCCCTGGGGGCGGGAGAGGCGGGGAGCTGTTTTTT. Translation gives CASSPGGGRGGELFF. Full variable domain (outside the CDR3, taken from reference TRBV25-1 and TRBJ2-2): EADIYQTPRYLVIGTGKKITLECSQTMGHDKMYWYQQDPGMELHLIHYSYGVNSTEKGDLSSESTVSRIRTEHFPLTLESARPSHTSQYLCASSPGGGRGGELFFGEGSRLTVL.

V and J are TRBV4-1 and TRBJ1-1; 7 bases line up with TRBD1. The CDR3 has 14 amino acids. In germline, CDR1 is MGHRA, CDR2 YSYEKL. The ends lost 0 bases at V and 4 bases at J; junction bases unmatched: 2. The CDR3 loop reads CASSQDQGGTEAFF. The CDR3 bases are TGCGCCAGCAGCCAAGACCAGGGGGGCACTGAAGCTTTCTTT.

CDR3 DNA sequence: TGTGCCAGCAGAATGATGACAGGGGGCCTGGAGACCCAGTACTTC. Its translation is CASRMMTGGLETQYF. The V and J genes are TRBV2 and TRBJ2-5; 10 nucleotides agree with TRBD1. Germline V gene sequence: CDR1 SNHLY, CDR2 FYNNEI. V lost 6 bases and J lost 5; bases outside the gene matches: 9. The length of the CDR3 is 15 residues.

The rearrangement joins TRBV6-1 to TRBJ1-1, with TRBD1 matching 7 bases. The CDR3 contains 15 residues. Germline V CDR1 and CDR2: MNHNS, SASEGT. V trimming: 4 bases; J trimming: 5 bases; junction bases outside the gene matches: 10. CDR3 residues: CASSAQGPGKTEAFF. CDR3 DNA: TGTGCCAGCAGTGCACAGGGGCCGGGGAAGACTGAAGCTTTCTTT.

CDR3 amino acids: CASSTSGTGGRWFF. The CDR3, as DNA: TGTGCCAGTAGTACATCCGGGACAGGGGGCCGTTGGTTCTTC. V is TRBV19 and J is TRBJ2-1; the match to TRBD1 covers 12 bases. The J segment lost 15 bases and the V segment lost 4 bases, leaving 10 bases of the junction unmatched. The CDR3 is made up of 14 amino acids. Germline CDR1 and CDR2: LNHDA and SQIVND (reference sequence).

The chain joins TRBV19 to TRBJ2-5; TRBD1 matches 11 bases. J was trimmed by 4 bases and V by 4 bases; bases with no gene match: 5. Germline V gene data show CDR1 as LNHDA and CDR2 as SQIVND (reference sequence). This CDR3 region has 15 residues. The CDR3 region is CASSTGGTGGETQYF. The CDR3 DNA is TGTGCCAGTAGTACCGGAGGGACAGGGGGAGAGACCCAGTACTTC.

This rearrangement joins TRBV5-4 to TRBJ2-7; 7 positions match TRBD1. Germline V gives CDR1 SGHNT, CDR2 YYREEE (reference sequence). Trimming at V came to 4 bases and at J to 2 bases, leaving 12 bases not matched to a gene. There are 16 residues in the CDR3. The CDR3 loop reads CASSTRRWGQTYEQYF. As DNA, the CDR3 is TGTGCCAGCAGCACACGACGGTGGGGACAGACCTACGAGCAGTACTTC.